These 20 T cell receptor beta chains were sequenced from one sample in a study of T cell responses to AZD1222 COVID-19 vaccine. The data were produced by immunoSEQ multiplex PCR, yet TCRdb's version contains in-frame clones alone and is incomplete. The sample holds about 170,000 clones, roughly 85% seen once. The source material was peripheral blood, sampled 28 days after the second AZD1222 dose. Receptor source: an adult who received the AZD1222 COVID-19 vaccine.

This clone was seen only once. The chain recombines TRBV19 with TRBJ2-5; 14 bases agree with TRBD2. The CDR3 is 17 residues long. V dropped 4 bases and J dropped 5; count of bases not matched to a gene: 9. CDR1 is LNHDA and CDR2 is SQIVND in the germline V gene (reference sequence). The chain's CDR3 is CASSTSGLAGGAETQYF. The CDR3 nucleotides read TGTGCCAGTAGTACCTCAGGACTAGCGGGGGGCGCGGAGACCCAGTACTTC.

The CDR3 reads CASKGSGAYEQYF. CDR3 coding DNA: TGTGCCAGCAAGGGTAGCGGGGCCTACGAGCAGTACTTC. The V gene is TRBV6-5, the J gene TRBJ2-7, with TRBD2 matching over 8 bases. The V and J ends lost 7 bases and 2 bases, in that order; junction bases with no gene match: 4. This CDR3 spans 13 amino acids. CDR1 and CDR2 (germline): MNHEY, SVGAGI.

The chain carries TRBV19 and TRBJ2-7, with 11 bases lining up with TRBD1. This CDR3 contains 14 residues. After removal of 7 bases from V and 4 bases from J, the junction contained 6 bases not matched to a gene. Germline CDR1 reads LNHDA; CDR2 reads SQIVND (reference sequence). The CDR3 reads CASTPGQGAYEQYF. CDR3 nucleotides: TGTGCCAGTACCCCCGGACAGGGGGCTTACGAGCAGTACTTC. The complete variable domain, with remaining parts taken from reference TRBV19 and TRBJ2-7, reads DGGITQSPKYLFRKEGQNVTLSCEQNLNHDAMYWYRQDPGQGLRLIYYSQIVNDFQKGDIAEGYSVSREKKESFPLTVTSAQKNPTAFYLCASTPGQGAYEQYFGPGTRLTVT.

The J gene is TRBJ1-6, the V gene TRBV18; D gene uncertain. The CDR3 runs to 15 residues. The germline gives CDR1 KGHSH, CDR2 LQKENI. V was cut by 6 bases and J by 3 bases, with 12 bases left in between. CDR3 loop: CASSADASYNSPLHF. DNA for the CDR3: TGTGCCAGCTCCGCGGACGCCAGCTATAATTCACCCCTCCACTTT.

The chain carries TRBV30 and TRBJ1-5; no clear D gene. Germline V CDR1 and CDR2: GTSNPN, SVGIG (reference sequence). This CDR3 comprises 13 residues. Between the trimmed V and J ends, which lost 2 bases and 4 bases, there was a span of 9 bases. The CDR3: CAWSLGPNQPQHF. The CDR3 bases are TGTGCCTGGAGTTTAGGGCCTAATCAGCCCCAGCATTTT.

V and J are TRBV27 and TRBJ2-3, with 9 bases matching TRBD2. Germline-derived CDR1 and CDR2 are MNHEY and SMNVEV (reference sequence). The CDR3 runs 17 residues. V shed 1 base, J shed 4 bases, and the junction held 9 bases outside the gene matches. CDR3 loop: CASSLLEGGGASDTQYF. The CDR3 region has the DNA TGTGCCAGCAGTTTATTGGAGGGCGGGGGGGCCTCAGATACGCAGTATTTT.

This rearrangement joins TRBV30 to TRBJ1-6; no clear D. CDR1 is GTSNPN, CDR2 SVGIG, per germline (reference sequence). Trimming took 3 bases from V and 5 from J, leaving 8 bases between them. This CDR3 has 13 residues. CDR3 DNA: TGTGCCTGGAGGATGGCGGATAATTCACCCCTCCACTTT. This encodes CAWRMADNSPLHF.

The chain is built from TRBV19 and TRBJ1-5; the D is unclear. Looked up from germline, CDR1 is LNHDA and CDR2 is SQIVND (reference sequence). The ends were cut back, 1 base at V and 7 bases at J, with 11 bases in the middle. CDR3 length: 14 amino acids. The chain's CDR3 is CASSIGPSRQPQHF. CDR3 in DNA: TGTGCCAGTAGTATAGGCCCCTCTCGACAGCCCCAGCATTTT.

The V call is TRBV7-4, the J call TRBJ2-1, with 7 bases that match TRBD1. This CDR3 comprises 18 residues. Losses at the gene ends were 1 base for V and 4 bases for J; bases not matched to a gene: 13. CDR1 and CDR2 (germline): SGHVT, SQSDAQ. CDR3 DNA: TGTGCCAGCAGCTTAGAGGTGGGGGCAGGGGGAGATTACAATGAGCAGTTCTTC. Translation: CASSLEVGAGGDYNEQFF.

The rearrangement joins TRBV3-1 (or the pseudogene TRBV3-2) to TRBJ2-3, with 8 bases identical to TRBD2. This CDR3 is built from 16 residues. Trimming cost V 3 bases and J 2 bases; bases outside gene matches: 7. The germline V gene has CDR1 LGHDT and CDR2 YNNKEL (reference sequence). In DNA, the CDR3 is TGTGCCAGCAGCCAGGTAGGCGGGGGGCCCACAGATACGCAGTATTTT. Translated: CASSQVGGGPTDTQYF.

The chain links TRBV6-1 to TRBJ2-4; 10 nucleotides line up with TRBD2. With 3 bases clipped from V and 4 bases from J, the junction kept 3 bases outside the gene matches. Germline CDR1 and CDR2: MNHNS and SASEGT. The CDR3 sequence is 15 residues long. The CDR3 sequence is CASSDSGGDKNIQYF. The CDR3 DNA follows: TGTGCCAGCAGTGACAGCGGGGGGGATAAAAACATTCAGTACTTC.

The chain couples TRBV3-1 (or the pseudogene TRBV3-2) to TRBJ1-5; 8 nucleotides agree with TRBD1. The length of the CDR3 is 18 residues. V trimming: 0 bases; J trimming: 3 bases; junction bases outside the gene matches: 10. Germline CDR1 reads LGHDT; CDR2 reads YNNKEL (reference sequence). The CDR3 coding sequence is TGTGCCAGCAGCCAAGATCCGCCGGGACAGGCTTACAATCAGCCCCAGCATTTT. Amino acid sequence: CASSQDPPGQAYNQPQHF.

This clone was seen a few times. The rearrangement links TRBV11-3 to TRBJ1-5; D not certain. The germline V and J ends were trimmed by 7 bases and 6 bases, with 16 bases remaining between them. This CDR3 is 14 amino acids long. Germline V lookup: CDR1 SGHNT, CDR2 YENEEA. For the CDR3, the DNA is TGTGCCAGCACCCCGCCCCGCCGGTGTCAGCCCCAGCATTTT. Its translation: CASTPPRRCQPQHF.

The chain is built from TRBV9 and TRBJ2-3, with TRBD2 as a possible D gene (5 bases). Trimming took 4 bases from V and 3 from J, leaving 18 bases between them. The CDR3 totals 16 residues. In germline, CDR1 is SGDLS, CDR2 YYNGEE. The chain's CDR3 is CASSPRGSVGTDTQYF. The DNA for the CDR3 is TGTGCCAGCAGCCCTCGTGGTAGCGTAGGAACAGATACGCAGTATTTT.

CDR3 DNA: TGTGCCAGCAGTTTGACAGCGGATTCACCCCTCCACTTT. It is translated as CASSLTADSPLHF. The rearrangement links TRBV6-5 to TRBJ1-6; tentatively, D is TRBD1 (5 bases). The CDR3 spans 13 residues. From germline, CDR1 is MNHEY and CDR2 SVGAGI. Between the trimmed V and J ends, which lost 4 bases and 8 bases, there was a span of 9 bases.

V gene TRBV21-1 combines with J gene TRBJ1-5; the D call in the table, TRBD1, was not verified against the DNA. TRBV21-1 is given as a pseudogene. The CDR3 is made up of 18 amino acids. The CDR3 loop is CASSKAPTVTVPNQPQHF. The CDR3 DNA reads as TGTGCCAGCAGCAAAGCACCCACCGTGACAGTTCCCAATCAGCCCCAGCATTTT.

The chain joins TRBV9 to TRBJ2-6; either TRBD1 or TRBD2 may fit D (5 bases each). Looked up from germline, CDR1 is SGDLS and CDR2 is YYNGEE. CDR3 size: 21 residues. The ends were cut back, 4 bases at V and 2 bases at J, with 28 bases in the middle. The CDR3 nucleotides are TGTGCCAGCAGCTCCCCCATCGGTTCGGGGCAGGGTAAGGCTGGGGCCAACGTCCTGACTTTC. The encoded protein is CASSSPIGSGQGKAGANVLTF.

In DNA form, the CDR3 reads TGCGCCAGCAGGGAGGGGACAGTTGCTGGAAACACCATATATTTT. It is translated as CASREGTVAGNTIYF. The chain carries TRBV5-1 and TRBJ1-3; 7 positions match TRBD1. The CDR3 contains 15 residues. The V and J ends lost 5 bases and 2 bases, in that order; junction bases with no gene match: 7. Germline CDR1 reads SGHRS; CDR2 reads YFSETQ.

The chain links TRBV5-5 to TRBJ2-5; 16 bases are shared with TRBD2. The CDR3 consists of 19 residues. CDR1 and CDR2 (germline): SGHKS, YYEKEE (reference sequence). V was pared by 5 bases and J by 5 bases, with 15 bases of the junction left unmatched. The CDR3 coding sequence is TGTGCCAGCAGTCGAATCCCGGGACTAGCGGGGGGGGAAACCGAGACCCAGTACTTC. Amino acid sequence: CASSRIPGLAGGETETQYF.

This chain joins TRBV4-1 and TRBJ1-4; TRBD1 is a possible D gene (6 bases). Germline V gene data show CDR1 as MGHRA and CDR2 as YSYEKL. This CDR3 is built from 15 residues. V was cut by 2 bases and J by 6 bases, with 13 bases left in between. Written as DNA, the CDR3 is TGCGCCAGCAGCCAAACAGGGCCAGGTTATGAAAAACTGTTTTTT. Encoded protein: CASSQTGPGYEKLFF.